One and the same sample provided the 27 T cell receptor beta chains below, sequenced in a study of blood T cells in healthy people across ages (dated by TCRdb to the mid-2010s). To prepare the library, 5' RACE was applied. TCRdb shows the sequencer as Illumina HiSeq 2500. A second PCR of 7 to 11 cycles was performed with a sample-barcoded 5' primer and a J-beta primer mix. TCRdb passed the public sequencing reads through fastp at Q25 and MiXCR, retaining productive beta sequences. Rows are combined by CDR3 protein, so each entry shows the most common genes and DNA. Across this sample there are over 1,200,000 distinct CDR3 sequences, with 59% seen only once. The ten top clones hold 6.5% to 8.5% of the sample. Sequencing input: blood. The receptors stem from a man between 18 and 29 years old in good health.

The genes are TRBV29-1 and TRBJ2-7; possibly TRBD1 or TRBD2 for D (5 bases each). The CDR3 has 14 amino acids. Germline CDR1 reads SQVTM; CDR2 reads ANQGSEA. With 8 bases removed from V and 3 bases from J, the gap between germline ends came to 20 bases. This CDR3 reads CSPISGRRNYEQYF. The DNA for the CDR3 is TGCAGCCCAATCTCGGGACGGAGGAACTACGAGCAGTACTTC.

This clonotype was observed a few times. The chain uses TRBV5-6 and TRBJ2-7, with D hard to call. The CDR3 runs to 14 residues. V lost 2 bases and J 1 base, leaving 10 bases between the germline ends. Germline V lookup: CDR1 SGHDT, CDR2 YYEEEE. The CDR3 loop is CASSFEQTSYEQYF. The CDR3 region has the DNA TGTGCCAGCAGCTTCGAACAGACTTCCTACGAGCAGTACTTC.

The J gene is TRBJ1-2, the V gene TRBV6-5; D perhaps matches TRBD1 (6 bases). Germline assignment: CDR1 MNHEY and CDR2 SVGAGI. The CDR3 has 17 amino acids. Deletions cut 2 bases from V and 2 bases from J, with 18 bases between. CDR3 coding DNA: TGTGCCAGCAGTTACCTCGGACAGCGAACCTCCAACTATGGCTACACCTTC. It translates to CASSYLGQRTSNYGYTF.

V gene TRBV13 combines with J gene TRBJ2-7; a weak D match, TRBD2 (6 bases). Germline CDR1 and CDR2: PRHDT and FYEKMQ (reference sequence). V dropped 2 bases and J dropped 3 bases, with 14 bases sitting between them. The length of the CDR3 is 15 residues. CDR3: CASSLRMGLGYEQYF. The CDR3 DNA sequence: TGTGCCAGCAGCTTAAGGATGGGACTGGGCTACGAGCAGTACTTC.

This clonotype was counted a few times. V is TRBV5-1 and J is TRBJ2-3; tentative D call: TRBD2 (5 bases). The V gene's germline CDR1 is SGHRS and CDR2 YFSETQ. This CDR3 has 15 residues. Trimming stripped 4 bases from V and 0 bases from J, with 12 bases between. The CDR3 reads CASSPVGRSTDTQYF. The CDR3 nucleotides are TGCGCCAGCAGCCCCGTAGGGAGAAGCACAGATACGCAGTATTTT.

This clonotype was counted a few times. The chain recombines TRBV27 with TRBJ2-7; D call uncertain. Germline CDR1 MNHEY, CDR2 SMNVEV (reference sequence). The ends were cut back, 3 bases at V and 3 bases at J, with 15 bases in the middle. CDR3 length equals 15 residues. This CDR3 is CASSFGQVGFYEQYF. For the CDR3, the DNA is TGTGCCAGCAGTTTTGGGCAGGTCGGGTTCTACGAGCAGTACTTC.

This clonotype was detected a few times. The rearrangement uses TRBV7-9 and TRBJ2-5; TRBD1 might be the D (6 bases). TRBJ2-7 explains the end of the DNA better; the J call may be wrong. The CDR3 runs to 15 residues. Germline lookup yields CDR1 SEHNR and CDR2 FQNEAQ (reference sequence). The CDR3 sequence: CASSLLDGGPVEQYF. CDR3 DNA: TGTGCCAGCAGCTTATTAGATGGGGGCCCCGTCGAGCAGTACTTC.

This chain uses TRBV9 with TRBJ2-5; D remains ambiguous. V lost 0 bases, J lost 5 bases, and 17 bases lay in between. This CDR3 has 16 amino acids. Germline V gives CDR1 SGDLS, CDR2 YYNGEE. CDR3 protein: CASSVALRTSGETQYF. The CDR3 DNA sequence: TGTGCCAGCAGCGTAGCTTTGCGGACGTCCGGGGAGACCCAGTACTTC.

This chain connects TRBV13 to TRBJ1-6; 9 bases are a match to TRBD1. The CDR3 is 16 amino acids. Germline CDR1 PRHDT, CDR2 FYEKMQ (reference sequence). The V segment lost 5 bases and the J segment 7 bases; nucleotides outside the gene matches: 9. The CDR3 sequence: CASSASGTGWNSPLHF. CDR3 DNA: TGTGCCAGCAGCGCCTCCGGGACAGGGTGGAATTCACCCCTCCACTTT.

A few counts support this clonotype. This chain links TRBV12-3 or TRBV12-4 with TRBJ2-1, with 8 bases identical to TRBD2. The CDR3 length is 15 residues. V trimming: 5 bases; J trimming: 3 bases; junction bases outside the gene matches: 6. The CDR3 region has the DNA TGTGCCAGCAGTCCCGCGGGAGGCGGCTACAATGAGCAGTTCTTC. Its protein product is CASSPAGGGYNEQFF.

The rearrangement joins TRBV18 to TRBJ2-6; D might be TRBD1 or TRBD2, each matching 5 bases. Germline assignment: CDR1 KGHSH and CDR2 LQKENI. This CDR3 has 17 amino acids. Trimming took 2 bases from V and 1 from J, leaving 12 bases between them. CDR3 sequence (DNA): TGTGCCAGCTCACCAGAGGGACGCTCATCTGGGGCCAACGTCCTGACTTTC. This encodes CASSPEGRSSGANVLTF.

The V and J genes are TRBV6-2 or TRBV6-3 and TRBJ1-5; TRBD1 aligns across 10 bases. This CDR3 spans 16 amino acids. Germline V gene sequence: CDR1 MNHEY, CDR2 SVGEGT. Losses at the gene ends were 8 bases for V and 0 bases for J; bases not matched to a gene: 7. CDR3 residues: CASRDRGTISNQPQHF. Here the CDR3 DNA reads TGTGCCAGCCGGGACAGGGGAACAATTAGCAATCAGCCCCAGCATTTT.

This clonotype was counted only a few times. The chain uses TRBV4-1 and TRBJ2-7; the D is unclear. This CDR3 has 15 residues. The V gene's germline CDR1 is MGHRA and CDR2 YSYEKL. The V and J ends lost 0 bases and 3 bases respectively, with 12 bases between them. The chain's CDR3 is CASSQDRSVFYEQYF. The CDR3 region has the DNA TGCGCCAGCAGCCAAGATCGATCGGTTTTCTACGAGCAGTACTTC.

This chain uses TRBV10-1 with TRBJ1-4; the D is unclear. The CDR3 has 14 amino acids. The V gene's germline CDR1 is WNHNN and CDR2 SYGVQD (reference sequence). Trimming shortened V by 1 base and J by 6 bases, and 9 bases separated the two germline ends. CDR3: CASSEYKKDEKLFF. The DNA for the CDR3 is TGCGCCAGCAGTGAGTACAAGAAGGATGAAAAACTGTTTTTT.

This clonotype appeared a few times. The chain recombines TRBV30 with TRBJ2-1; D perhaps matches TRBD1 (6 bases). The CDR3 contains 12 residues. The germline CDR1 and CDR2 sequences are GTSNPN and SVGIG (reference sequence). V was pared by 7 bases and J by 6 bases, with 13 bases between. For the CDR3, the DNA is TGTGCCTCAATAAGAGGGGGCAATGAGCAGTTCTTC. Translated: CASIRGGNEQFF.

The rearrangement uses TRBV14 and TRBJ2-1; TRBD1 is a possible D gene (6 bases). The CDR3 is 15 residues long. Trimming removed 4 bases at V and 2 bases at J, with 12 bases between. The germline CDR1 and CDR2 sequences are SGHDN and FVKESK. CDR3 DNA: TGTGCCAGCAGCCTCCACAGGGTCCCCTACAATGAGCAGTTCTTC. Amino acid sequence: CASSLHRVPYNEQFF. The full variable domain, rest sourced from reference TRBV14 and TRBJ2-1, is EAGVTQFPSHSVIEKGQTVTLRCDPISGHDNLYWYRRVMGKEIKFLLHFVKESKQDESGMPNNRFLAERTGGTYSTLKVQPAELEDSGVYFCASSLHRVPYNEQFFGPGTRLTVL.

The chain joins TRBV25-1 to TRBJ1-6; TRBD1 aligns across 7 bases. CDR1 is MGHDK and CDR2 is SYGVNS in the germline V gene. After removal of 5 bases from V and 9 bases from J, the junction contained 7 bases not matched to a gene. The length of the CDR3 is 14 residues. The CDR3 nucleotides read TGTGCCAGCAGTCAACAGGGGCGCGGTTCACCCCTCCACTTT. Its protein product is CASSQQGRGSPLHF.

The chain combines TRBV7-9 with TRBJ2-1; the match to TRBD1 covers 8 bases. This CDR3 spans 16 amino acids. Germline CDR1 reads SEHNR; CDR2 reads FQNEAQ (reference sequence). Trimming cost V 2 bases and J 5 bases; bases outside gene matches: 8. The CDR3 DNA is TGTGCCAGCAGCTTACCACAGGGGGGCACCCACAATGAGCAGTTCTTC. It specifies CASSLPQGGTHNEQFF.

The V call is TRBV4-1, the J call TRBJ1-1; D is undetermined. The CDR3 length is 15 residues. The V end was cut by 4 bases, the J end by 0 bases, with 12 bases between. Germline-derived CDR1 and CDR2 are MGHRA and YSYEKL. CDR3 loop: CASSLDQSVNTEAFF. Written as DNA, the CDR3 is TGCGCCAGCAGCCTCGACCAGTCCGTGAACACTGAAGCTTTCTTT.

The chain combines TRBV15 with TRBJ2-3, with 9 nucleotides matching TRBD2. Trimming at V came to 1 base and at J to 6 bases, leaving 8 bases not matched to a gene. Germline V gene lookup returns CDR1 LNHNV and CDR2 YYDKDF (reference sequence). The CDR3 totals 16 residues. The CDR3 spells CATSRVSLAGIDTQYF. The DNA for the CDR3 is TGTGCCACCAGCAGAGTAAGCCTAGCGGGAATCGATACGCAGTATTTT.

The V gene is TRBV10-3, the J gene TRBJ2-3, with 7 bases matching TRBD1. Germline V gives CDR1 ENHRY, CDR2 SYGVKD. This CDR3 spans 15 amino acids. J lost 4 bases, V lost 7 bases, and 11 bases had no gene match. DNA of the CDR3: TGTGCCATCAACTCTCAGGGGGTAGGGTCAGATACGCAGTATTTT. Its translation is CAINSQGVGSDTQYF.

This clonotype was seen more than once but under ten times. The CDR3: CASPGSGSQPQHF. The CDR3 DNA reads as TGTGCCTCCCCGGGCTCGGGGTCGCAGCCCCAGCATTTT. The chain is built from TRBV12-3 or TRBV12-4 and TRBJ1-5, with D uncertain. V lost 11 bases to trimming and J lost 7 bases, with 18 bases between them. The CDR3 sequence is 13 residues long.

The chain couples TRBV7-9 to TRBJ1-4, with a weak D call TRBD1 (5 bases). The CDR3 contains 15 residues. The germline CDR1 and CDR2 sequences are SEHNR and FQNEAQ (reference sequence). V was trimmed by 2 bases and J by 5 bases, leaving 12 bases between them. CDR3 loop: CASSLKGTRNEKLFF. The CDR3, as DNA: TGTGCCAGCAGCTTAAAAGGGACGCGGAATGAAAAACTGTTTTTT. Together with reference TRBV7-9 and TRBJ1-4, the CDR3 gives the full variable domain: DTGVSQNPRHKITKRGQNVTFRCDPISEHNRLYWYRQTLGQGPEFLTYFQNEAQLEKSRLLSDRFSAERPKGSFSTLEIQRTEQGDSAMYLCASSLKGTRNEKLFFGSGTQLSVL.

In its sample, this clonotype was seen once. Since a much larger clone is just one base distant, this may be a read error. The chain couples TRBV29-1 to TRBJ1-4; no reliable D call. The CDR3 runs to 14 residues. Germline CDR1 reads SQVTM; CDR2 reads ANQGSEA. The CDR3 nucleotides are TGCAGCGTTGAAGACCCATCAACTAATGAAAAACCGTTTTTT. Residues: CSVEDPSTNEKPFF.

There are many counts of this clonotype. V and J are TRBV20-1 and TRBJ2-3; 9 bases match TRBD1. CDR1 is DFQATT and CDR2 is SNEGSKA in the germline V gene (reference sequence). This CDR3 has 15 residues. Trimming removed 3 bases from V and 6 bases from J; junction bases left unmatched: 10. The CDR3 nucleotides read TGCAGTGCTAGCTTAGACAGGGGGGTTTGGGATACGCAGTATTTT. Its translation is CSASLDRGVWDTQYF.

This clonotype was seen more than once but under ten times. The J gene is TRBJ2-1, the V gene TRBV4-1; D perhaps matches TRBD2 (5 bases). The germline gives CDR1 MGHRA, CDR2 YSYEKL. CDR3 length equals 17 residues. Between the trimmed V and J ends, which lost 0 bases and 4 bases, there was a span of 16 bases. CDR3 sequence: CASSQDGGRLGYNEQFF. The CDR3 DNA reads as TGCGCCAGCAGCCAAGATGGCGGGCGCCTAGGATACAATGAGCAGTTCTTC.

The rearrangement links TRBV14 to TRBJ2-1, with D unclear. The CDR3 consists of 15 residues. Between the trimmed V and J ends, which lost 3 bases and 0 bases, there was a span of 9 bases. The germline V gene has CDR1 SGHDN and CDR2 FVKESK. The CDR3 loop is CASSHLQSSYNEQFF. CDR3 nucleotides: TGTGCCAGCAGCCATTTACAAAGCTCCTACAATGAGCAGTTCTTC.